These 25 T cell receptor beta chains were all obtained from the same sample, sequenced in a study of T cell clones after liver transplantation. Profiled with immunoSEQ multiplex PCR; TCRdb holds only in-frame clones, not every one. The profile shows tens of thousands of clones, around 84% of them singletons. This sample comprised CD4+ T cells from blood, obtained about 50 months after liver transplant. The receptors come from a human patient who received a liver transplant. Among the T cells, some may be from the graft donor.

This clone came up a few times. The chain uses TRBV6-5 and TRBJ2-1; 14 bases line up with TRBD2. Germline trimming cut 6 bases from V and 7 bases from J; bases unmatched to any gene: 5. The CDR3 runs 15 residues. Germline lookup yields CDR1 MNHEY and CDR2 SVGAGI. CDR3 DNA sequence: TGTGCCAGCAGCGGACTAGCGGGGGGCCCAAATGAGCAGTTCTTC. Translating it yields CASSGLAGGPNEQFF.

V and J are TRBV7-2 and TRBJ2-3; 10 bases are a match to TRBD2. Germline V gene lookup returns CDR1 SGHTA and CDR2 FQGNSA. The CDR3 length is 15 residues. V dropped 6 bases and J dropped 4; count of bases not matched to a gene: 7. CDR3 loop: CASSVAGGGPDTQYF. The CDR3 coding sequence is TGTGCCAGCAGTGTAGCGGGAGGTGGCCCAGATACGCAGTATTTT.

The chain is built from TRBV7-3 and TRBJ1-1; 7 bases align to TRBD1. This CDR3 has 13 residues. V shed 5 bases and J 7 bases; nucleotides not matched to a gene: 7. Germline assignment: CDR1 SGHTA and CDR2 FQGTGA. The CDR3 loop reads CASSPQGGFEAFF. DNA of the CDR3: TGTGCCAGCAGCCCCCAGGGGGGCTTTGAAGCTTTCTTT.

V is TRBV7-3 and J is TRBJ2-1; TRBD1 agrees at 7 bases. Looked up from germline, CDR1 is SGHTA and CDR2 is FQGTGA. Trimming cost V 3 bases and J 8 bases; bases outside gene matches: 4. This CDR3 is built from 13 residues. DNA for the CDR3: TGTGCCAGCAGCTTCGCCAGGGGGTATGAGCAGTTCTTC. Translating it yields CASSFARGYEQFF.

The rearrangement joins TRBV5-6 to TRBJ2-7; tentatively, D is TRBD2 (6 bases). V lost 0 bases and J 6 bases, leaving 13 bases between the germline ends. CDR3 size: 14 residues. Germline V gives CDR1 SGHDT, CDR2 YYEEEE. CDR3 DNA sequence: TGTGCCAGCAGCTTGGTTGCGGGACGGGGCGAGCAGTACTTC. Protein product: CASSLVAGRGEQYF. Variable domain in full (rest from reference TRBV5-6 and TRBJ2-7): DAGVTQSPTHLIKTRGQQVTLRCSPKSGHDTVSWYQQALGQGPQFIFQYYEEEERQRGNFPDRFSGHQFPNYSSELNVNALLLGDSALYLCASSLVAGRGEQYFGPGTRLTVT.

The rearrangement joins TRBV10-3 to TRBJ1-1, with a possible D match to TRBD1 (5 bases). CDR3 length: 15 amino acids. The germline CDR1 and CDR2 sequences are ENHRY and SYGVKD. Trimming stripped 8 bases from V and 1 base from J, with 17 bases between. The CDR3 protein is CAIGTDLRANTEAFF. CDR3 nucleotide sequence: TGTGCCATCGGGACGGACTTAAGGGCGAACACTGAAGCTTTCTTT.

CDR3 protein: CASSPGPRNYGYTF. CDR3 nucleotides: TGTGCCAGCAGCCCCGGACCAAGAAACTATGGCTACACCTTC. The chain links TRBV7-2 to TRBJ1-2; no clear D gene. Deletions cut 5 bases from V and 2 bases from J, with 12 bases between. The CDR3 is made up of 14 amino acids. Per the germline V gene, CDR1 is SGHTA and CDR2 is FQGNSA.

This clone was observed once. The chain is built from TRBV11-3 and TRBJ2-1; TRBD2 matches at 7 bases. The CDR3 covers 15 residues. Per germline, CDR1 SGHNT and CDR2 YENEEA. The J segment lost 9 bases and the V segment lost 0 bases, leaving 8 bases of the junction unmatched. This chain's CDR3 is CASSLEGGTIGEQFF. CDR3 nucleotides: TGTGCCAGCAGCTTAGAGGGGGGGACTATCGGTGAGCAGTTCTTC. Based on the CDR3 plus reference TRBV11-3 and TRBJ2-1, the full variable domain is EAGVVQSPRYKIIEKKQPVAFWCNPISGHNTLYWYLQNLGQGPELLIRYENEEAVDDSQLPKDRFSAERLKGVDSTLKIQPAELGDSAVYLCASSLEGGTIGEQFFGPGTRLTVL.

This rearrangement joins TRBV7-2 to TRBJ2-5; D remains ambiguous. CDR3 size: 14 residues. Germline values: CDR1 SGHTA, CDR2 FQGNSA. Trimming removed 1 base at V and 4 bases at J, with 10 bases between. The chain's CDR3 is CASSLGGSGETQYF. The CDR3 nucleotides are TGTGCCAGCAGCTTAGGTGGCTCGGGAGAGACCCAGTACTTC.

The sample holds a few counts of this clone. V is TRBV30 and J is TRBJ2-3; the D is unclear. Germline CDR1 reads GTSNPN; CDR2 reads SVGIG (reference sequence). This CDR3 contains 11 residues. Trimming left V 3 bases short and J 5 bases short, with 6 bases between. This CDR3 reads CAWSSEDTQYF. The CDR3 DNA is TGTGCCTGGAGCAGCGAAGATACGCAGTATTTT.

The genes are TRBV23-1 and TRBJ1-2; D possibly corresponds to TRBD1 (5 bases). TRBV23-1 has ORF status, its function being uncertain. V was clipped by 11 bases and J by 4 bases, with 17 bases between them. The CDR3 is 13 residues long. The CDR3 spells CAPPGNQGYGYTF. The CDR3 nucleotides are TGCGCCCCCCCGGGGAACCAGGGCTATGGCTACACCTTC.

The chain combines TRBV29-1 with TRBJ2-7; D gene ambiguous. V lost 4 bases to trimming and J lost 7 bases, with 20 bases between them. Germline lookup yields CDR1 SQVTM and CDR2 ANQGSEA. The CDR3 covers 14 residues. The CDR3 DNA sequence: TGCAGCGTTGGTTGGGGATCCACCTCTGGGGAGCAGTACTTC. Protein product: CSVGWGSTSGEQYF.

The chain employs TRBV7-2 and TRBJ2-7; no firm D call. Germline lookup yields CDR1 SGHTA and CDR2 FQGNSA. CDR3 length: 13 amino acids. V was clipped by 3 bases and J by 2 bases, with 8 bases between them. The CDR3 loop reads CASSLQIAYEQYF. CDR3 sequence (DNA): TGTGCCAGCAGCTTGCAGATCGCCTACGAGCAGTACTTC.

This clone has only a few counts. The CDR3 spells CASSTRTGRQTQYF. CDR3 DNA sequence: TGTGCCAGTAGTACCCGGACAGGGCGGCAGACCCAGTACTTC. The V gene is TRBV19, the J gene TRBJ2-5, with 8 bases matching TRBD1. This CDR3 is 14 amino acids long. With 4 bases clipped from V and 6 bases from J, the junction kept 7 bases outside the gene matches. CDR1 is LNHDA, CDR2 SQIVND, per germline (reference sequence).

The V gene is TRBV6-1, the J gene TRBJ1-1; D not certain. V was pared by 4 bases and J by 1 base, with 10 bases between. The CDR3 consists of 14 residues. The V gene's germline CDR1 is MNHNS and CDR2 SASEGT. The CDR3 is CASSASGPNTEAFF. Written as DNA, the CDR3 is TGTGCCAGCAGTGCCTCGGGTCCGAACACTGAAGCTTTCTTT.

The chain carries TRBV11-3 and TRBJ2-5; D is tentatively TRBD1 or TRBD2 (5 bases each). Germline V CDR1 and CDR2: SGHNT, YENEEA. Trimming removed 1 base from V and 5 bases from J, with 14 bases in between. This CDR3 contains 15 residues. In DNA form, the CDR3 reads TGTGCCAGCAGCTTAGGTGCTGTGGGGGACGAGACCCAGTACTTC. It encodes CASSLGAVGDETQYF.

In this sample, this clone turned up a few times. This chain uses TRBV27 with TRBJ1-6; no clear D gene. The V gene lost 3 bases and the J gene lost 6 bases, with 12 bases spanning the gap. Per germline, CDR1 MNHEY and CDR2 SMNVEV (reference sequence). The CDR3 has 15 amino acids. The chain's CDR3 is CASSFRTGTNSPLHF. The CDR3, as DNA: TGTGCCAGCAGTTTCCGGACCGGAACTAATTCACCCCTCCACTTT.

This sequence joins TRBV19 and TRBJ1-2, with D possibly being TRBD1 (5 bases). Per the germline V gene, CDR1 is LNHDA and CDR2 is SQIVND (reference sequence). This CDR3 is 16 amino acids long. V lost 2 bases and J 8 bases, leaving 21 bases between the germline ends. This chain's CDR3 is CASSISAGTFGKGYTF. CDR3 sequence (DNA): TGTGCCAGTAGTATATCGGCAGGGACGTTCGGGAAAGGCTACACCTTC.

The gene calls are TRBV19 and TRBJ1-1; D remains ambiguous. V dropped 6 bases and J dropped 1 base, with 18 bases sitting between them. Looked up from germline, CDR1 is LNHDA and CDR2 is SQIVND (reference sequence). This CDR3 spans 16 amino acids. Here the CDR3 reads CASSKGRDGPNTEAFF. The CDR3 region has the DNA TGTGCCAGTAGCAAAGGACGCGACGGACCGAACACTGAAGCTTTCTTT.

V usage is TRBV30 and J usage is TRBJ1-2, with 12 bases matching TRBD1. This CDR3 region has 15 residues. The V and J ends lost 4 bases and 4 bases, in that order; junction bases with no gene match: 7. CDR1 is GTSNPN and CDR2 is SVGIG in the germline V gene (reference sequence). The CDR3 DNA sequence: TGTGCCTGGACTGGGACAGGGGGCGGTCGCTATGGCTACACCTTC. It specifies CAWTGTGGGRYGYTF.

V and J are TRBV5-5 and TRBJ2-5; D is ambiguous. Germline CDR1 is SGHKS and CDR2 is YYEKEE (reference sequence). This CDR3 region has 14 residues. Trimming took off 3 bases at V and 5 bases at J, with 14 bases between the two ends. CDR3 sequence reads: CASSYSGLMETQYF. The DNA for the CDR3 is TGTGCCAGCAGCTACTCGGGTTTAATGGAGACCCAGTACTTC. The variable domain in full, completed from reference TRBV5-5 and TRBJ2-5, reads DAGVTQSPTHLIKTRGQQVTLRCSPISGHKSVSWYQQVLGQGPQFIFQYYEKEERGRGNFPDRFSARQFPNYSSELNVNALLLGDSALYLCASSYSGLMETQYFGPGTRLLVL.

The V and J genes are TRBV10-3 and TRBJ2-7; D perhaps matches TRBD1 (5 bases). CDR1 and CDR2 (germline): ENHRY, SYGVKD. Between the trimmed V and J ends, which lost 4 bases and 5 bases, there was a span of 15 bases. This CDR3 spans 14 amino acids. The CDR3 region is CAISAGWAMDEQYF. CDR3 coding DNA: TGTGCCATCAGTGCAGGGTGGGCCATGGACGAGCAGTACTTC.

This clone was seen more than once but under ten times. The chain is built from TRBV6-1 and TRBJ1-2, with D tentatively TRBD1 (6 bases). Trimming cost V 9 bases and J 3 bases, with 17 bases left between them. Germline V gives CDR1 MNHNS, CDR2 SASEGT. The CDR3 spans 14 residues. CDR3 DNA: TGTGCCAGTAGCCCAGGGGATGCGGACTATGGCTACACCTTC. This sequence encodes CASSPGDADYGYTF.

The gene calls are TRBV7-2 and TRBJ2-1; the match to TRBD1 covers 8 bases. CDR1 and CDR2 (germline): SGHTA, FQGNSA. V lost 1 base to trimming and J lost 2 bases; unmatched junction nucleotides: 7. The CDR3 loop spans 17 amino acids. The chain's CDR3 is CASSLVATGVAYNEQFF. The DNA of the CDR3 is TGTGCCAGCAGCTTAGTTGCGACAGGGGTTGCCTACAATGAGCAGTTCTTC.

This chain joins TRBV7-2 and TRBJ2-2, with D perhaps TRBD2 (6 bases). The length of the CDR3 is 13 residues. V lost 5 bases and J lost 6, with 10 bases in between. From germline, CDR1 is SGHTA and CDR2 FQGNSA. CDR3 loop: CASSQTSPGELFF. In DNA, the CDR3 is TGTGCCAGCAGCCAGACTAGTCCCGGGGAGCTGTTTTTT.